The entry below gives a single TCR beta chain sequence along with its context. Looked up from germline, CDR1 is LGHNA and CDR2 is YSLEER. The CDR3 length is 16 residues. Deletions cut 0 bases from V and 6 bases from J, with 14 bases between. This record comes from a study of human T cells and chemical hapten exposure. Looking at the study overall: Mostly female, the patients presented with alopecia areata, totalis or universalis.

Time point specified: pre-sensitization, week 0. Treatment in this sample: therapeutic diphenylcyclopropenone sensitization with weekly scalp DPC. MiXCR, run by TCRdb on the RACE reads, gives a single entry per CDR3 protein. The sample has more than 300,000 distinct CDR3 sequences; around 5.5% are singletons. This rearrangement joins TRBV4-3 to TRBJ2-2, with D maybe TRBD1 (8 bases). The receptor was isolated from a woman aged 18-29 years with alopecia areata. Some clones in this sample may be carry-over from other donors' samples. Sequencing used whole blood, obtained in connection with sensitization to the hapten diphenylcyclopropenone (DPC). CDR3 protein: CASSQERTGGAGELFF. The CDR3 nucleotides read TGCGCCAGCAGCCAAGAACGCACAGGGGGGGCCGGGGAGCTGTTTTTT.